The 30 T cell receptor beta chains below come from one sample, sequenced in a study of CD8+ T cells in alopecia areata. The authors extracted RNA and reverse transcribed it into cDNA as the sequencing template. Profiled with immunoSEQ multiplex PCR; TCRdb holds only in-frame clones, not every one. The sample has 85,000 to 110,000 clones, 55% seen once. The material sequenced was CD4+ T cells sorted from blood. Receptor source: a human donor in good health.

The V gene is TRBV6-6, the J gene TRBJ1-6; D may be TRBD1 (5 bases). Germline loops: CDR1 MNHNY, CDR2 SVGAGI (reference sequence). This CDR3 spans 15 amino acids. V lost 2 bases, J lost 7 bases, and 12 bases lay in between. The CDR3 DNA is TGTGCCAGCAGTTACGGTCAGGGCGGGAATTCACCCCTCCACTTT. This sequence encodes CASSYGQGGNSPLHF.

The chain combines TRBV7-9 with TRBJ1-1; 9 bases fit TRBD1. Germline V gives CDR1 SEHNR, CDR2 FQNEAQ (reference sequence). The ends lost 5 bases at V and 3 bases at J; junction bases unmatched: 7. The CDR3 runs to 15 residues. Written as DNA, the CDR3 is TGTGCCAGCAGCCTTAAGACAGGGGGGCACACTGAAGCTTTCTTT. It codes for CASSLKTGGHTEAFF. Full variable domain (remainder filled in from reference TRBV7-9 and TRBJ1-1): DTGVSQNPRHKITKRGQNVTFRCDPISEHNRLYWYRQTLGQGPEFLTYFQNEAQLEKSRLLSDRFSAERPKGSFSTLEIQRTEQGDSAMYLCASSLKTGGHTEAFFGQGTRLTVV.

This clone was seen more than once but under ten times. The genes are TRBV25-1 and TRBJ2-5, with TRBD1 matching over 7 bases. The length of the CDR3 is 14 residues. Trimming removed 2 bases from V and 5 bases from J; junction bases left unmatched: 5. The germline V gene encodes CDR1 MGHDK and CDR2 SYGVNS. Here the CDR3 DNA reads TGTGCCAGCAGTGAACGAGGGGGCGTGGAGACCCAGTACTTC. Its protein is CASSERGGVETQYF.

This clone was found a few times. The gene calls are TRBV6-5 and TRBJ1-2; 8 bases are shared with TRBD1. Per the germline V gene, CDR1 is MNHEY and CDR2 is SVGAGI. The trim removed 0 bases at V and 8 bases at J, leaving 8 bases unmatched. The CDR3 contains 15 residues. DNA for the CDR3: TGTGCCAGCAGTTACTCGATCCCCAGGGGGCGAGGCTACACCTTC. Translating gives CASSYSIPRGRGYTF.

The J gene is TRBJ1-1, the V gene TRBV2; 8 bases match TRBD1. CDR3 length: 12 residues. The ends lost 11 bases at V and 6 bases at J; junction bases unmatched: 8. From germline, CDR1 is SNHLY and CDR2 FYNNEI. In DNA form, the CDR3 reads TGTGCCTCCAGACAGGGGCTCGCTGAAGCTTTCTTT. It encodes CASRQGLAEAFF.

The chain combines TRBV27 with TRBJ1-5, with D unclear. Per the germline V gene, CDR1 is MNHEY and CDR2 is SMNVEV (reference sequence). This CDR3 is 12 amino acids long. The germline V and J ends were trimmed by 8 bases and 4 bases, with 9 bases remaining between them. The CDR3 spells CASRPLNQPQHF. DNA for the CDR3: TGTGCCAGCCGCCCTTTGAATCAGCCCCAGCATTTT.

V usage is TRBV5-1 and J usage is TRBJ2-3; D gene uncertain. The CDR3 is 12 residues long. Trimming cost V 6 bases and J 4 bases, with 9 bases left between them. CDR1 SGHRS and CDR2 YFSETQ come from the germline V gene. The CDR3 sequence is CASTRDADTQYF. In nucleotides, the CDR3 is TGCGCCAGCACAAGGGATGCAGATACGCAGTATTTT.

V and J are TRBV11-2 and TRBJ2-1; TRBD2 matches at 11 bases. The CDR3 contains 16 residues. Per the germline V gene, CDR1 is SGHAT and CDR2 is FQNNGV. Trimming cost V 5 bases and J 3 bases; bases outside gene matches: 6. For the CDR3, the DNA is TGTGCCAGCAGCCACCGACTAGCGGGGATCTACAATGAGCAGTTCTTC. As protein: CASSHRLAGIYNEQFF.

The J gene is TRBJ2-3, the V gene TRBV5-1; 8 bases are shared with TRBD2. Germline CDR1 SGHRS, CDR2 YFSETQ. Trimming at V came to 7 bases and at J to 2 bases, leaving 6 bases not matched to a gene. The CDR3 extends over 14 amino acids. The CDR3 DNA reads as TGCGCCAGCCGAACTAGCGGATCCACAGATACGCAGTATTTT. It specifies CASRTSGSTDTQYF. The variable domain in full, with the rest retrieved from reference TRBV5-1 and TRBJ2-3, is KAGVTQTPRYLIKTRGQQVTLSCSPISGHRSVSWYQQTPGQGLQFLFEYFSETQRNKGNFPGRFSGRQFSNSRSEMNVSTLELGDSALYLCASRTSGSTDTQYFGPGTRLTVL.

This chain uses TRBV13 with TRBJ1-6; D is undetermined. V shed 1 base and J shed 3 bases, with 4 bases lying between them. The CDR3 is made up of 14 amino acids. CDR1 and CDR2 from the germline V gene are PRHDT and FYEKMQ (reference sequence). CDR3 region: CASSLADYNSPLHF. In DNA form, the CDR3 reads TGTGCCAGCAGCTTAGCAGACTATAATTCACCCCTCCACTTT.

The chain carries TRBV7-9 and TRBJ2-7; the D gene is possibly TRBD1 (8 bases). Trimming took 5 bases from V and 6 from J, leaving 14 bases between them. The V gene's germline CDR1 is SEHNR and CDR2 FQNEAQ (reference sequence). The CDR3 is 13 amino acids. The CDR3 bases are TGTGCCAGCAGCCCGGACAGGGAGGGCGAGCAGTACTTC. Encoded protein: CASSPDREGEQYF.

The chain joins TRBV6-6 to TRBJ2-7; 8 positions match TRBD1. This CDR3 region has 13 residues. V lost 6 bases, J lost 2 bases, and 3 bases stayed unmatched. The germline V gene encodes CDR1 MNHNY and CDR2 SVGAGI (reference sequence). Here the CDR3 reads CASSRTGPYEQYF. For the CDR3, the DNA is TGTGCCAGCAGCCGGACAGGGCCCTACGAGCAGTACTTC.

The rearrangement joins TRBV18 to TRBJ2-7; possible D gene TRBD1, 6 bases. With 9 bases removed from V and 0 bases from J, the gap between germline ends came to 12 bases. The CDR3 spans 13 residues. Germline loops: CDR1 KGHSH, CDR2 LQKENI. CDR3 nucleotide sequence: TGTGCCAGTGCGTCAGGGGTCTCCTACGAGCAGTACTTC. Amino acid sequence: CASASGVSYEQYF.

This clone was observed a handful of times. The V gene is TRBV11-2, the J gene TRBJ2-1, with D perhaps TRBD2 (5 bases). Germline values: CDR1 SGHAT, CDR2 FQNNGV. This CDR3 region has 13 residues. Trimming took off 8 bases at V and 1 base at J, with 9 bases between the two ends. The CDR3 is CASRGISYNEQFF. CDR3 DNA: TGTGCCAGCCGGGGTATTTCCTACAATGAGCAGTTCTTC. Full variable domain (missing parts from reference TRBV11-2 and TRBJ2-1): EAGVAQSPRYKIIEKRQSVAFWCNPISGHATLYWYQQILGQGPKLLIQFQNNGVVDDSQLPKDRFSAERLKGVDSTLKIQPAKLEDSAVYLCASRGISYNEQFFGPGTRLTVL.

CDR3 nucleotide sequence: TGCAGCGCGTCTCCGACAGGAATGAACACTGAAGCTTTCTTT. This codes for CSASPTGMNTEAFF. The V call is TRBV29-1, the J call TRBJ1-1, with D maybe TRBD1 (6 bases). Germline V CDR1 and CDR2: SQVTM, ANQGSEA. The CDR3 is 14 residues long. V gave up 7 bases and J gave up 0 bases, with 15 bases separating them.

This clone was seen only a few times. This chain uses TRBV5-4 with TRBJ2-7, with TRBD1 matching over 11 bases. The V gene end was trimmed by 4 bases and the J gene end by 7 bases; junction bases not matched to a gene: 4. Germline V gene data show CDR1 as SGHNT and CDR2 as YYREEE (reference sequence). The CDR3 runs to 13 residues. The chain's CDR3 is CASSGQGALEQYF. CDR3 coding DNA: TGTGCCAGCAGCGGACAGGGGGCGTTGGAGCAGTACTTC. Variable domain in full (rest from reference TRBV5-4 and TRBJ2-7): ETGVTQSPTHLIKTRGQQVTLRCSSQSGHNTVSWYQQALGQGPQFIFQYYREEENGRGNFPPRFSGLQFPNYSSELNVNALELDDSALYLCASSGQGALEQYFGPGTRLTVT.

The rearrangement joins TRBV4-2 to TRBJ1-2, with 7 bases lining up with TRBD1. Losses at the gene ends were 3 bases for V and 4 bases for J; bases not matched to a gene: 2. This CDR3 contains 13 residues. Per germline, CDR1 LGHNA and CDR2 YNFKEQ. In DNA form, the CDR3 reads TGTGCCAGCAGCCAGACAGGGCCCTATGGCTACACCTTC. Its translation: CASSQTGPYGYTF.

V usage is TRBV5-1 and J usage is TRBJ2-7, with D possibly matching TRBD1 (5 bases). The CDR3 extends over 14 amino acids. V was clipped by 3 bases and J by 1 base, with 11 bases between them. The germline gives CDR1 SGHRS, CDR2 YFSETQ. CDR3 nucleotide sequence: TGCGCCAGCAGCTCCAACCAGGGATCCTACGAGCAGTACTTC. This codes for CASSSNQGSYEQYF.

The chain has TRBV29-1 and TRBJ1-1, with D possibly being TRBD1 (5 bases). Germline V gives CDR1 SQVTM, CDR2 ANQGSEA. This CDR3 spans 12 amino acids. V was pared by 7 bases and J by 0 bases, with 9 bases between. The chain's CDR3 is CSGGLLNTEAFF. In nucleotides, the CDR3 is TGCAGCGGGGGACTTCTGAACACTGAAGCTTTCTTT. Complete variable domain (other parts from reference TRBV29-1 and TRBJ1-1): SAVISQKPSRDICQRGTSLTIQCQVDSQVTMMFWYRQQPGQSLTLIATANQGSEATYESGFVIDKFPISRPNLTFSTLTVSNMSPEDSSIYLCSGGLLNTEAFFGQGTRLTVV.

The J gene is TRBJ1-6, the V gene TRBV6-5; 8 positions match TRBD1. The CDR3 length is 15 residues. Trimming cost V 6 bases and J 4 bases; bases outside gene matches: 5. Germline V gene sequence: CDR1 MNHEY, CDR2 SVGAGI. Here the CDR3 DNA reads TGTGCCAGCAGCCCCGGACAGGGATATAATTCACCCCTCCACTTT. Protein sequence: CASSPGQGYNSPLHF.

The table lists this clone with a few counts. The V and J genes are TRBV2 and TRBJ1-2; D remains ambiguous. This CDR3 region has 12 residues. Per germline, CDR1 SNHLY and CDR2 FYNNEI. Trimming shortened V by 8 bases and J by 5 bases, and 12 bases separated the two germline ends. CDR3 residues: CASAETQYGYTF. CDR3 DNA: TGTGCCAGCGCGGAGACGCAATATGGCTACACCTTC. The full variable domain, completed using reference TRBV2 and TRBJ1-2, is EPEVTQTPSHQVTQMGQEVILRCVPISNHLYFYWYRQILGQKVEFLVSFYNNEISEKSEIFDDQFSVERPDGSNFTLKIRSTKLEDSAMYFCASAETQYGYTFGSGTRLTVV.

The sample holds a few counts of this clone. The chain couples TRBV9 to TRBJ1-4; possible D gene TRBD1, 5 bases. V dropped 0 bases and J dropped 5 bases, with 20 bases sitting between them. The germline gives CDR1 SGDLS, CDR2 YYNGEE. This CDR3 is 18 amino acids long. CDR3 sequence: CASSVGVLGRRSNEKLFF. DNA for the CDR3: TGTGCCAGCAGCGTAGGCGTCCTGGGGCGGCGATCGAATGAAAAACTGTTTTTT.

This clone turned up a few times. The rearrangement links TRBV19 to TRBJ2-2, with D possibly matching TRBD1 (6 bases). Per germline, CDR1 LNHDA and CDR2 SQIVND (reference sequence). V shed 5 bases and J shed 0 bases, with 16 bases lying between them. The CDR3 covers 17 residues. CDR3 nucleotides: TGTGCCAGTAGTGTGGCGAGGGGGACAACGAACACCGGGGAGCTGTTTTTT. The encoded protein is CASSVARGTTNTGELFF.

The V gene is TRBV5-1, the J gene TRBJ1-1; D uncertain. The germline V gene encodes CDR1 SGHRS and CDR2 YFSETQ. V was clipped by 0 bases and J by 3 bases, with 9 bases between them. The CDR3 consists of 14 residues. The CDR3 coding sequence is TGCGCCAGCAGCTTGGCCCGGACGGACACTGAAGCTTTCTTT. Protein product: CASSLARTDTEAFF.

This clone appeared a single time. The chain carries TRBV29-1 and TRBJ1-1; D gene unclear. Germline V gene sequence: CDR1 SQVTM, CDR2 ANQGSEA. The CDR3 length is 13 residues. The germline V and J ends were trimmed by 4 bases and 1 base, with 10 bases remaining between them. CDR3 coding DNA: TGCAGCGTTGTTGGACTAGGGAACACTGAAGCTTTCTTT. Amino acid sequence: CSVVGLGNTEAFF.

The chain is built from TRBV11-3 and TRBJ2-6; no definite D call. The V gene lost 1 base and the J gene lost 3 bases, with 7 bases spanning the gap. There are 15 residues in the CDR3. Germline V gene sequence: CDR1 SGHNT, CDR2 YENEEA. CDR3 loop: CASSLGQVGANVLTF. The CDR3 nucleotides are TGTGCCAGCAGCTTAGGTCAGGTTGGGGCCAACGTCCTGACTTTC.

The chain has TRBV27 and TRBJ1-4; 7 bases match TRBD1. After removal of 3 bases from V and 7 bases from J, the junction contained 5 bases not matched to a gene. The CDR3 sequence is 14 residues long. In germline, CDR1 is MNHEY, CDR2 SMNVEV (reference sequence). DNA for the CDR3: TGTGCCAGCAGTTTGAACAGGGGAGGTGAAAAACTGTTTTTT. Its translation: CASSLNRGGEKLFF.

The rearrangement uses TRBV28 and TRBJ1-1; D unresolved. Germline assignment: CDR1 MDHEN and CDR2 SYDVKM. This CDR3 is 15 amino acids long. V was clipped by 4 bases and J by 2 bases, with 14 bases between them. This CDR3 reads CASSSPASANTEAFF. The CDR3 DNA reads TGTGCCAGCAGTTCTCCGGCGTCGGCTAACACTGAAGCTTTCTTT.

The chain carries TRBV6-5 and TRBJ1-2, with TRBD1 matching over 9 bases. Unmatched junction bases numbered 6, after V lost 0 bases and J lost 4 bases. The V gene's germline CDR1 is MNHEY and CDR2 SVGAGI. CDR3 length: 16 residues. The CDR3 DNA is TGTGCCAGCAGTTACTCGAACAGGGGGCGCGGCTATGGCTACACCTTC. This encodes CASSYSNRGRGYGYTF.

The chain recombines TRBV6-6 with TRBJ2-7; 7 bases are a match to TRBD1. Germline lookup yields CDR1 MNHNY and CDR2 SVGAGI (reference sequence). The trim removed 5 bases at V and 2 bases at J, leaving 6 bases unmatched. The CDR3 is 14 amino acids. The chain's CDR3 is CASSPRQGPYEQYF. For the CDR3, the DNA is TGTGCCAGCAGTCCGCGACAGGGCCCCTACGAGCAGTACTTC.